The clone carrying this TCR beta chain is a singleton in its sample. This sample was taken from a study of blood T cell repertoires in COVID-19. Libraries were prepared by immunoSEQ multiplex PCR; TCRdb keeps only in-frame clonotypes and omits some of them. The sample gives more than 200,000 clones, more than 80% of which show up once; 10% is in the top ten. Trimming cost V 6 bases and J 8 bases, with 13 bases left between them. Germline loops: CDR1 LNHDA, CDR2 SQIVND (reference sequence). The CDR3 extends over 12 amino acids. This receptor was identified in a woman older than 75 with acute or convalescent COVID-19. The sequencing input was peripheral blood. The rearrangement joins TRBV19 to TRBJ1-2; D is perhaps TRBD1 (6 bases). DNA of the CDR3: TGTGCCAGTAGGAGGAGGGGGGGAGGCTACACCTTC. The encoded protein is CASRRRGGGYTF.